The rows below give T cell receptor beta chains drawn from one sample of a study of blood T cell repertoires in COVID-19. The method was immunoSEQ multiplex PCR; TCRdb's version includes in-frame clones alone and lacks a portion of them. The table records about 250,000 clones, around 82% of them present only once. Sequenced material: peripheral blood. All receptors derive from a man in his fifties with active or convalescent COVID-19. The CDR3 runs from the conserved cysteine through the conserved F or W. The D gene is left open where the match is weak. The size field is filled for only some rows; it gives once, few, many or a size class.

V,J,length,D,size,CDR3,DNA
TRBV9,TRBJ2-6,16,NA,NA,CASSALLRAGANVLTF,TGTGCCAGCAGCGCTTTGCTGAGGGCTGGGGCCAACGTCCTGACTTTC
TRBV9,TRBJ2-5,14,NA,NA,CASSAQQGQETQYF,TGTGCCAGCAGCGCACAACAGGGTCAGGAGACCCAGTACTTC
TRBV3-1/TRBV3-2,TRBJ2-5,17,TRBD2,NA,CARSQFPGAGGQETQYF,TGTGCCCGCAGCCAATTCCCGGGGGCGGGGGGCCAAGAGACCCAGTACTTC
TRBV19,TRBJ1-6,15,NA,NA,CASSSSGTIDSPLHF,TGTGCCAGTAGTAGTTCCGGGACAATAGACTCACCCCTCCACTTT
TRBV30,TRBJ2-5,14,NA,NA,CAWSGGPAGETQYF,TGTGCCTGGAGTGGGGGCCCAGCGGGAGAGACCCAGTACTTC
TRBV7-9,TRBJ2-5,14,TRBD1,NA,CASSKTGGEETQYF,TGTGCCAGCAGCAAGACAGGGGGGGAGGAGACCCAGTACTTC
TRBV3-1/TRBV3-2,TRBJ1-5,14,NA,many,CASSQEGLPGPQHF,TGTGCCAGCAGCCAAGAGGGACTTCCCGGGCCCCAGCATTTT
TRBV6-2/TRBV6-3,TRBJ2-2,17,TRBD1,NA,CASSYSDRVPNTGELFF,TGTGCCAGCAGTTATTCGGACAGGGTTCCCAACACCGGGGAGCTGTTTTTT
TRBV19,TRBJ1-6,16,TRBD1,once,CASSTPGQGALTPLHF,TGTGCCAGTAGTACACCGGGACAGGGGGCCTTAACACCCCTCCACTTT
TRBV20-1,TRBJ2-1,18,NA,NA,CSASFRGQRYSSYNEQFF,TGCAGTGCTAGTTTCAGAGGTCAGCGGTATAGCTCCTACAATGAGCAGTTCTTC
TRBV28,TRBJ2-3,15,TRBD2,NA,CASSLWAGGTDTQYF,TGTGCCAGCAGTTTATGGGCGGGGGGCACAGATACGCAGTATTTT
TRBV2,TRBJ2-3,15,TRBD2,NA,CASSEILAGVDTQYF,TGTGCCAGCAGTGAAATACTAGCGGGGGTAGATACGCAGTATTTT
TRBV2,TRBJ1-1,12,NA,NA,CAAAGENTEAFF,TGTGCCGCCGCCGGGGAGAACACTGAAGCTTTCTTT
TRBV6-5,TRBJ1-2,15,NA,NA,CASSYSIWGIDGYTF,TGTGCCAGCAGTTACTCGATTTGGGGCATAGATGGCTACACCTTC
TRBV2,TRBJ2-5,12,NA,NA,CASSAGGETQYF,TGTGCCAGCAGTGCTGGAGGAGAGACCCAGTACTTC
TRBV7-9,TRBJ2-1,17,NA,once,CASSLDERVWSGDEQFF,TGTGCCAGCAGCTTGGACGAACGCGTCTGGAGCGGTGATGAGCAGTTCTTC
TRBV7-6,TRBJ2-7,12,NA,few,CASSPGRGEQYF,TGTGCCAGCAGCCCCGGCCGAGGGGAGCAGTACTTC
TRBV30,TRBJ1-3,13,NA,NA,CAWTGDSGNTIYF,TGTGCCTGGACGGGAGACTCTGGAAACACCATATATTTT
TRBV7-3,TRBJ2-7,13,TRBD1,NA,CASSTGQGYEQYF,TGTGCCAGCAGCACGGGACAGGGCTACGAGCAGTACTTC
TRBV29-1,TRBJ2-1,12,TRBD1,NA,CSVGQGYNEQFF,TGCAGCGTCGGACAGGGATACAATGAGCAGTTCTTC
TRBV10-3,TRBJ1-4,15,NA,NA,CAISESAGKNEKLFF,TGTGCCATCAGTGAGTCGGCGGGGAAGAATGAAAAACTGTTTTTT
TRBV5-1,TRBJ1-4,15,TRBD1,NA,CASSRGDRQEEKLFF,TGCGCCAGCAGCAGAGGGGACAGGCAGGAGGAAAAACTGTTTTTT
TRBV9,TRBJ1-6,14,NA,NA,CASSANTDSSPLHF,TGTGCCAGCAGCGCCAACACGGACTCCTCACCCCTCCACTTT
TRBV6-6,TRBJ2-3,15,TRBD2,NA,CASKGPLAGTDTQYF,TGTGCCAGCAAGGGGCCACTAGCGGGGACAGATACGCAGTATTTT